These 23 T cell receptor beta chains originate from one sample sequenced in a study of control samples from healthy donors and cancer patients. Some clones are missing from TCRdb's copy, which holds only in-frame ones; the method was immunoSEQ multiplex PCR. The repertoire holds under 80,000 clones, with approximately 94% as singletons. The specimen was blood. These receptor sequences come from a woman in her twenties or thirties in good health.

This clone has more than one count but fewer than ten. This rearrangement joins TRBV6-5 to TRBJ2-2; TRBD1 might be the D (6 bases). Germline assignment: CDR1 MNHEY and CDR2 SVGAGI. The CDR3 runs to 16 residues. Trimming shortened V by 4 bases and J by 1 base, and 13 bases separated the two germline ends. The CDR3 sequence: CASSLRLDRNTGELFF. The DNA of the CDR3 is TGTGCCAGCAGTTTACGTTTGGACAGGAACACCGGGGAGCTGTTTTTT.

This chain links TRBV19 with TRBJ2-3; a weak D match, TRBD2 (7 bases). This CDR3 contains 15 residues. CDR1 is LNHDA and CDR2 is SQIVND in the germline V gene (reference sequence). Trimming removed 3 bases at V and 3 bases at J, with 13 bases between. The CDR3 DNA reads TGTGCCAGTAGTATTCTCGGGGGGCTAACAGATACGCAGTATTTT. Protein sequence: CASSILGGLTDTQYF.

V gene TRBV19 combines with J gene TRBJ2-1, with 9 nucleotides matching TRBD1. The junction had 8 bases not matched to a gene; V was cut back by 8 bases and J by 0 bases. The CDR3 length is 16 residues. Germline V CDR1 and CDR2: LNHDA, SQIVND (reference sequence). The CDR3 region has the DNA TGTGCCAGTGGGGACAGGGACCTTAGCTCCTACAATGAGCAGTTCTTC. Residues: CASGDRDLSSYNEQFF.

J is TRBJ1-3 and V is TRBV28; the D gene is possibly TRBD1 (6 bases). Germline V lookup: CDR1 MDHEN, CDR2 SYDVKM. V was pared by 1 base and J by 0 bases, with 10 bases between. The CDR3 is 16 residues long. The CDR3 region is CASSLYGTLSGNTIYF. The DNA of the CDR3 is TGTGCCAGCAGTTTATACGGGACACTCTCTGGAAACACCATATATTTT.

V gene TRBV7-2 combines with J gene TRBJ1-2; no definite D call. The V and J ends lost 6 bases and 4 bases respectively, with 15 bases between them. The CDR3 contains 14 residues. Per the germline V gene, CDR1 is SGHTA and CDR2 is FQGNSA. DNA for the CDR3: TGTGCCAGCAGAGCCCCTGAGGTTGCCTATGGCTACACCTTC. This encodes CASRAPEVAYGYTF.

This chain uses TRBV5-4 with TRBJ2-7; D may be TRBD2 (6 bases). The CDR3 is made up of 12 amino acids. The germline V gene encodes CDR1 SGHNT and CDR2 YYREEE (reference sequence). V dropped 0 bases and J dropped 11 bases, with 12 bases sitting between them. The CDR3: CASSLGGTREYF. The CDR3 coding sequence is TGTGCCAGCAGCTTGGGCGGGACGAGGGAGTACTTC. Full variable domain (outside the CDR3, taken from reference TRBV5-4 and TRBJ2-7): ETGVTQSPTHLIKTRGQQVTLRCSSQSGHNTVSWYQQALGQGPQFIFQYYREEENGRGNFPPRFSGLQFPNYSSELNVNALELDDSALYLCASSLGGTREYFGPGTRLTVT.

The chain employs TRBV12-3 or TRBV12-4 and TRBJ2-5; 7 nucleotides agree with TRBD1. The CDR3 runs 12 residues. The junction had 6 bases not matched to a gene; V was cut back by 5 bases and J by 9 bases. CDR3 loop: CASSNRQGAQYF. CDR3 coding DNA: TGTGCCAGCAGTAATAGACAGGGTGCCCAGTACTTC.

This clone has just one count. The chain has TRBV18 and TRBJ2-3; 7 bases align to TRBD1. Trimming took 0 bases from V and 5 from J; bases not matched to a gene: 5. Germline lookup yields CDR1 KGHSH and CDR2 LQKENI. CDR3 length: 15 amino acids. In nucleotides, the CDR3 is TGTGCCAGCTCACCACCGGGACAGACGAAAGATACGCAGTATTTT. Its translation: CASSPPGQTKDTQYF.

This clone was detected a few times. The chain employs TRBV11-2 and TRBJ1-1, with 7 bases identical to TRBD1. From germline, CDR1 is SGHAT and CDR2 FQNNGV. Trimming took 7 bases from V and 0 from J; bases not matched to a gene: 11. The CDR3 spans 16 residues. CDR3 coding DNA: TGTGCCAGCACTCACCGACAGGGACTCATGAACACTGAAGCTTTCTTT. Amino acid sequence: CASTHRQGLMNTEAFF.

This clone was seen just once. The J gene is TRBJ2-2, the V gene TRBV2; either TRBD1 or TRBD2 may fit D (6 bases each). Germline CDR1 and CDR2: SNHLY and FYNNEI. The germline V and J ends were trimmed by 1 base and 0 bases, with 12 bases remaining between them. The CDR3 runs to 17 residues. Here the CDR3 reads CASSEGGAAANTGELFF. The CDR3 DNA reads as TGTGCCAGCAGTGAAGGGGGGGCAGCGGCGAACACCGGGGAGCTGTTTTTT. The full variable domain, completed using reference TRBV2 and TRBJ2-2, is EPEVTQTPSHQVTQMGQEVILRCVPISNHLYFYWYRQILGQKVEFLVSFYNNEISEKSEIFDDQFSVERPDGSNFTLKIRSTKLEDSAMYFCASSEGGAAANTGELFFGEGSRLTVL.

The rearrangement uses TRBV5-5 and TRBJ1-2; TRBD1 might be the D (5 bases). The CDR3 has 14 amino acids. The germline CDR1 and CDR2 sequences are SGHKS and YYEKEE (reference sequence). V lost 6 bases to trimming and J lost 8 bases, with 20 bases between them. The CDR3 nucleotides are TGTGCCAGCACCCTCCTAGTTGGGACGGGGGGCTACACCTTC. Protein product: CASTLLVGTGGYTF.

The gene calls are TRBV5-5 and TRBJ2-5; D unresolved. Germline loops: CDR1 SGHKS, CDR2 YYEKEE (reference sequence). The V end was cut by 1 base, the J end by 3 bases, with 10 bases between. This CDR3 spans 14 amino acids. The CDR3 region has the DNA TGTGCCAGCAGCTTGAGTGGGGTAAAAGAGACCCAGTACTTC. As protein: CASSLSGVKETQYF.

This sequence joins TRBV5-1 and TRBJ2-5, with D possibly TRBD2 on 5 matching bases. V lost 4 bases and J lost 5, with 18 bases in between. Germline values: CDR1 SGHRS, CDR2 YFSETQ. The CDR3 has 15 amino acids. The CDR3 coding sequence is TGCGCCAGCAGCATAGGACGGGGAGAAGGGGAGACCCAGTACTTC. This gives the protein CASSIGRGEGETQYF.

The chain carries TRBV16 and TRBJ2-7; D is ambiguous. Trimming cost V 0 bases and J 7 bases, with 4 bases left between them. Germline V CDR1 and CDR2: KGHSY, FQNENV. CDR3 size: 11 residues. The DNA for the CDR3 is TGTGCCAGCAGCCAATCTGGGGAGCAGTACTTC. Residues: CASSQSGEQYF.

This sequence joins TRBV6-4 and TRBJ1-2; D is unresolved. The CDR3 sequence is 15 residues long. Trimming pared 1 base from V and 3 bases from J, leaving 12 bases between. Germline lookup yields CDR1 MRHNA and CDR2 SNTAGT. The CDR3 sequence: CASSDLWSHYYGYTF. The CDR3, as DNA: TGTGCCAGCAGTGACTTGTGGTCTCACTACTATGGCTACACCTTC.

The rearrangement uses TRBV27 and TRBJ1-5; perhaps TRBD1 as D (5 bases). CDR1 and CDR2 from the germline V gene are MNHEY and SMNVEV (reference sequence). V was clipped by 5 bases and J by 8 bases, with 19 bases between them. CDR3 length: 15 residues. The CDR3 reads CASSQRGPKLEPQHF. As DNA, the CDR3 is TGTGCCAGCAGTCAGAGGGGCCCGAAATTGGAGCCCCAGCATTTT.

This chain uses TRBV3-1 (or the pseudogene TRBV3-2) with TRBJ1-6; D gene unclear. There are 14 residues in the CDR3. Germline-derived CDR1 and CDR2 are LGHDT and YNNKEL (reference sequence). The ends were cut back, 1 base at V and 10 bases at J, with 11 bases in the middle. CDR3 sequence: CASSQVVAVSPLHF. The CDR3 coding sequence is TGTGCCAGCAGCCAAGTCGTGGCAGTATCACCCCTCCACTTT.

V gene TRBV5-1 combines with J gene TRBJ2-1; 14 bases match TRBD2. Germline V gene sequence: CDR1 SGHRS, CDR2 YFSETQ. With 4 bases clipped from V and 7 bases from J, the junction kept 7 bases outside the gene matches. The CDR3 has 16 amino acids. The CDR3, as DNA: TGCGCCAGCAGCCTCAGGACTAGCGGGGGGAAGAATGAGCAGTTCTTC. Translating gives CASSLRTSGGKNEQFF.

For the CDR3, the DNA is TGTGCCAGCAGCGCCGAATTCTATTCGGGCGAGCAGTACGTC. This translates into CASSAEFYSGEQYV. The rearrangement links TRBV11-1 to TRBJ2-7; no clear D gene. Germline CDR1 reads SGHAT; CDR2 reads FQDESV (reference sequence). This CDR3 spans 14 amino acids. The V gene lost 5 bases and the J gene lost 6 bases, with 17 bases spanning the gap.

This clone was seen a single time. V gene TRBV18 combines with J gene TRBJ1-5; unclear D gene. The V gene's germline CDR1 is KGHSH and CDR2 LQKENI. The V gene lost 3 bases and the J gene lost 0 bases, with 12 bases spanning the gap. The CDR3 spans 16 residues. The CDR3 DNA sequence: TGTGCCAGCTCACCCTATGGGGAAAATAGCAATCAGCCCCAGCATTTT. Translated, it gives CASSPYGENSNQPQHF.

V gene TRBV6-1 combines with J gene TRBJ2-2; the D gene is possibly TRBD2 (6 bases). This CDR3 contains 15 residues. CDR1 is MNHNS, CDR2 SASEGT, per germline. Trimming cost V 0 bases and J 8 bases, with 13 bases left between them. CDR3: CASSEAGTWVGELFF. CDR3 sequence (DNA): TGTGCCAGCAGTGAAGCGGGGACTTGGGTGGGGGAGCTGTTTTTT.

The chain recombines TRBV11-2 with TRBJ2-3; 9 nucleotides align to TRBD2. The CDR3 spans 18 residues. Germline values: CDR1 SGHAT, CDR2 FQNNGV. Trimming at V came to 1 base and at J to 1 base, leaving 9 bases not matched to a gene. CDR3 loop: CASSLVSLRGGGTDTQYF. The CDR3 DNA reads TGTGCCAGCAGCTTAGTTTCCTTGCGGGGGGGTGGCACAGATACGCAGTATTTT.

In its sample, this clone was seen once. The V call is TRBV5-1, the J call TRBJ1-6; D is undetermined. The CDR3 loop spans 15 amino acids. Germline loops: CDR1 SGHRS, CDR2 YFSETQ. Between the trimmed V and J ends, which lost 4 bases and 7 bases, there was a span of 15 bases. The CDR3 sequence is CASSPARDQNSPLHF. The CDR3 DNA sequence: TGCGCCAGCAGCCCGGCAAGGGATCAAAATTCACCCCTCCACTTT.